This paragraph reports one T cell receptor (beta chain). The sample originates from a study of blood T cell repertoires in COVID-19. The protocol was immunoSEQ multiplex PCR, while the TCRdb copy is restricted to in-frame clones and leaves out a portion. The sample consists of 30,000 to 35,000 clones, roughly 75% of them appearing once. Sequencing input: peripheral blood. The clonotype originates from a man older than 75 with active or convalescent COVID-19.

The DNA of the CDR3 is TGCGCCAGCAGCTTGGACCCCCAGACAGGGGTCGGCTATGGCTACACCTTC. Translated, it gives CASSLDPQTGVGYGYTF. This sequence joins TRBV5-1 and TRBJ1-2; 8 bases fit TRBD1. The germline V gene encodes CDR1 SGHRS and CDR2 YFSETQ. There are 17 residues in the CDR3. The trim removed 0 bases at V and 4 bases at J, leaving 11 bases unmatched. The full variable domain, its missing parts supplied by reference TRBV5-1 and TRBJ1-2, is KAGVTQTPRYLIKTRGQQVTLSCSPISGHRSVSWYQQTPGQGLQFLFEYFSETQRNKGNFPGRFSGRQFSNSRSEMNVSTLELGDSALYLCASSLDPQTGVGYGYTFGSGTRLTVV.